A few counts support the clone carrying this T cell receptor (beta chain). Its antigen remains unidentified. TCRdb re-called the reads with MiXCR, one entry per CDR3 protein. Counted here are roughly 990,000 distinct CDR3 sequences, roughly 30% occurring once; the ten biggest clones make up roughly 13%. These data come from a study of T cell repertoires in cytomegalovirus infection. Across the whole study: Recently identified HLA-C-restricted CMV epitopes and well-studied HLA-B-restricted CMV epitopes were used by the study. Public signatures in TCR beta pointed to CMV infection and matching HLA type.

The germline V gene encodes CDR1 DFQATT and CDR2 SNEGSKA (reference sequence). The length of the CDR3 is 15 residues. The germline V and J ends were trimmed by 3 bases and 6 bases, with 18 bases remaining between them. The origin of this receptor is a human donor in good health (CMV status not recorded). Some clones in this sample may be carry-over from other donors' samples. Material: cultured CD8+ T cells from PBMCs, obtained from culture after CMV antigen stimulation. The chain uses TRBV20-1 and TRBJ1-5; D not certain. CDR3 amino acids: CSASGRGSSSQPQHF. For the CDR3, the DNA is TGCAGTGCTAGTGGCCGGGGTTCGTCTAGTCAGCCCCAGCATTTT.